The 30 T cell receptor beta chains in this list originate from one sample, sequenced in a study of early T cells in non-severe SARS-CoV-2 infection. A single record per CDR3 protein comes from TCRdb applying MiXCR to the 5' RACE reads. The sample consists of some 45,000 distinct CDR3 sequences, almost 7.5% of them appearing once. Sequencing input: whole blood. These receptor sequences come from an adult who was a healthcare worker with PCR-confirmed SARS-CoV-2 infection or an uninfected control (not recorded which).

This clonotype appeared many times. The chain has TRBV20-1 and TRBJ1-1; D not certain. CDR1 is DFQATT, CDR2 SNEGSKA, per germline (reference sequence). V lost 3 bases to trimming and J lost 3 bases, with 11 bases between them. This CDR3 is built from 13 residues. The CDR3: CSASMGLDTEAFF. The CDR3 DNA follows: TGCAGTGCTAGCATGGGGTTGGACACTGAAGCTTTCTTT.

This clonotype was recorded many times. This chain links TRBV28 with TRBJ2-1; a possible D gene is TRBD2 (5 bases). This CDR3 region has 15 residues. The V gene lost 1 base and the J gene lost 5 bases, with 12 bases spanning the gap. Germline-derived CDR1 and CDR2 are MDHEN and SYDVKM. The CDR3 DNA follows: TGTGCCAGCAGTTTATTCTTCAACGGGGACAATGAGCAGTTCTTC. This encodes CASSLFFNGDNEQFF. The full variable domain, in which reference TRBV28 and TRBJ2-1 provide the parts outside the CDR3, is DVKVTQSSRYLVKRTGEKVFLECVQDMDHENMFWYRQDPGLGLRLIYFSYDVKMKEKGDIPEGYSVSREKKERFSLILESASTNQTSMYLCASSLFFNGDNEQFFGPGTRLTVL.

The gene calls are TRBV7-3 and TRBJ1-6, with TRBD1 matching over 7 bases. Germline V CDR1 and CDR2: SGHTA, FQGTGA. This CDR3 contains 14 residues. V gave up 6 bases and J gave up 9 bases; unmatched junction bases: 8. This CDR3 reads CASSLNRDSSPLHF. In DNA form, the CDR3 reads TGTGCCAGCAGTCTAAACCGGGACAGTTCACCCCTCCACTTT.

This clonotype was recorded many times. The gene calls are TRBV5-4 and TRBJ2-3; tentatively, D is TRBD2 (6 bases). Germline V lookup: CDR1 SGHNT, CDR2 YYREEE (reference sequence). The CDR3 is 18 residues long. Trimming removed 0 bases at V and 5 bases at J, with 22 bases between. The CDR3 DNA follows: TGTGCCAGCAGCTTGGAGGGGCGAGCGGGTGGGTGGCAAGATACGCAGTATTTT. It translates to CASSLEGRAGGWQDTQYF.

The sample holds many counts of this clonotype. The chain joins TRBV20-1 to TRBJ2-5; D not resolved. The germline V gene encodes CDR1 DFQATT and CDR2 SNEGSKA (reference sequence). This CDR3 is 12 amino acids long. V lost 6 bases, J lost 2 bases, and 10 bases lay in between. This CDR3 reads CSALDPQETQYF. The CDR3 DNA is TGCAGTGCCCTGGACCCACAAGAGACCCAGTACTTC.

This clonotype was seen ten or more times. This chain links TRBV29-1 with TRBJ2-7; 9 nucleotides align to TRBD1. This CDR3 spans 14 amino acids. Per germline, CDR1 SQVTM and CDR2 ANQGSEA. V dropped 3 bases and J dropped 4; count of bases not matched to a gene: 7. The DNA of the CDR3 is TGCAGCGTTGACATACAGGGGGCTGGATACGAGCAGTACTTC. It specifies CSVDIQGAGYEQYF.

This clonotype was seen at least ten times. This CDR3 is CASSVRDRESDTQYF. DNA for the CDR3: TGTGCCAGCAGCGTAAGGGACAGGGAGTCAGATACGCAGTATTTT. The rearrangement uses TRBV9 and TRBJ2-3, with 9 bases lining up with TRBD1. The length of the CDR3 is 15 residues. Germline V lookup: CDR1 SGDLS, CDR2 YYNGEE. V was clipped by 1 base and J by 4 bases; unmatched bases: 4. The variable domain in full, completed from reference TRBV9 and TRBJ2-3, reads DSGVTQTPKHLITATGQRVTLRCSPRSGDLSVYWYQQSLDQGLQFLIQYYNGEERAKGNILERFSAQQFPDLHSELNLSSLELGDSALYFCASSVRDRESDTQYFGPGTRLTVL.

This clonotype was observed many times. V gene TRBV5-1 combines with J gene TRBJ1-1; possible D gene TRBD1, 6 bases. The CDR3 loop spans 16 amino acids. V gave up 2 bases and J gave up 6 bases, with 20 bases separating them. Germline CDR1 SGHRS, CDR2 YFSETQ. The CDR3 region is CASSLGQLPDVPEAFF. The CDR3 nucleotides read TGCGCCAGCAGCTTAGGACAGCTCCCTGATGTTCCTGAAGCTTTCTTT.

The table lists this clonotype with a few counts. The V gene is TRBV4-2, the J gene TRBJ1-4; no firm D call. Between the trimmed V and J ends, which lost 1 base and 5 bases, there was a span of 17 bases. The CDR3 consists of 17 residues. In germline, CDR1 is LGHNA, CDR2 YNFKEQ. CDR3 nucleotide sequence: TGTGCCAGCAGCCAAGCTAGGTCCGATGCGGGAAATGAAAAACTGTTTTTT. Translating it yields CASSQARSDAGNEKLFF.

This clonotype was seen a few times. DNA for the CDR3: TGTGCCTGGAGTAGACTAGCGGGGGCCCGCTACAATGAGCAGTTCTTC. Amino acids: CAWSRLAGARYNEQFF. The chain joins TRBV30 to TRBJ2-1, with 12 nucleotides matching TRBD2. Trimming took 2 bases from V and 3 from J; bases not matched to a gene: 5. Germline CDR1 and CDR2: GTSNPN and SVGIG (reference sequence). The CDR3 has 16 amino acids.

Many counts were recorded for this clonotype. This chain joins TRBV2 and TRBJ2-1; 7 nucleotides match TRBD1. V gave up 6 bases and J gave up 9 bases; unmatched junction bases: 8. The germline V gene has CDR1 SNHLY and CDR2 FYNNEI. CDR3 length: 13 amino acids. The CDR3 spells CASSPGTETEQFF. CDR3 coding DNA: TGTGCCAGCAGCCCCGGGACAGAGACTGAGCAGTTCTTC.

The chain combines TRBV9 with TRBJ1-1; D not resolved. V shed 2 bases and J shed 0 bases, with 11 bases lying between them. The CDR3 is 15 residues long. The germline CDR1 and CDR2 sequences are SGDLS and YYNGEE. The CDR3: CASSVGRNMNTEAFF. The CDR3 region has the DNA TGTGCCAGCAGCGTGGGGAGGAACATGAACACTGAAGCTTTCTTT. The entire variable domain, with the rest obtained from reference TRBV9 and TRBJ1-1, is as follows: DSGVTQTPKHLITATGQRVTLRCSPRSGDLSVYWYQQSLDQGLQFLIQYYNGEERAKGNILERFSAQQFPDLHSELNLSSLELGDSALYFCASSVGRNMNTEAFFGQGTRLTVV.

This clonotype was counted only a few times. The genes are TRBV30 and TRBJ1-1, with D unclear. This CDR3 has 16 amino acids. The germline CDR1 and CDR2 sequences are GTSNPN and SVGIG (reference sequence). V lost 0 bases to trimming and J lost 5 bases, with 19 bases between them. This CDR3 is CAWSVPGEGRDTEAFF. CDR3 coding DNA: TGTGCCTGGAGTGTACCCGGCGAAGGGAGAGATACTGAAGCTTTCTTT.

This clonotype was found a few times. V usage is TRBV7-2 and J usage is TRBJ1-5; maybe TRBD1 (5 bases). Between the trimmed V and J ends, which lost 2 bases and 6 bases, there was a span of 11 bases. CDR3 length equals 14 residues. CDR1 is SGHTA, CDR2 FQGNSA, per germline. The CDR3 DNA reads TGTGCCAGCAGCTTAAGGAGTGGGGCTCAGCCCCAGCATTTT. This sequence encodes CASSLRSGAQPQHF.

This clonotype has a count of ten or more. This chain links TRBV9 with TRBJ1-2; D not resolved. Germline V CDR1 and CDR2: SGDLS, YYNGEE. The V and J ends lost 2 bases and 0 bases respectively, with 17 bases between them. The length of the CDR3 is 17 residues. The DNA for the CDR3 is TGTGCCAGCAGCGTGTATTCCACTCCCACAACTAACTATGGCTACACCTTC. Its protein is CASSVYSTPTTNYGYTF.

The rearrangement joins TRBV12-3 or TRBV12-4 to TRBJ2-7; a possible D gene is TRBD2 (6 bases). Between the trimmed V and J ends, which lost 5 bases and 3 bases, there was a span of 14 bases. This CDR3 region has 14 residues. The CDR3 DNA reads TGTGCCAGCAGTGGCGGCGGGACTGGCTACGAGCAGTACTTC. Amino acid sequence: CASSGGGTGYEQYF.

This clonotype was picked up many times. The chain has TRBV4-3 and TRBJ2-1; 11 nucleotides agree with TRBD2. Germline V gene sequence: CDR1 LGHNA, CDR2 YSLEER. The CDR3 covers 20 residues. With V trimmed by 3 bases and J by 2 bases, 15 bases remained unmatched. In DNA form, the CDR3 reads TGCGCCAGCAGCCACCACGACTATTACGGGACTAGCGGCGCCTACAATGAGCAGTTCTTC. This gives the protein CASSHHDYYGTSGAYNEQFF.

This clonotype has only a few counts. The chain recombines TRBV5-4 with TRBJ2-1, with 11 nucleotides matching TRBD2. Germline CDR1 SGHNT, CDR2 YYREEE (reference sequence). The CDR3 has 14 residues. Unmatched junction bases numbered 4, after V lost 7 bases and J lost 4 bases. The CDR3 coding sequence is TGTGCCAGCGGCATAGCGGGGGGGTACAATGAGCAGTTCTTC. Amino acid sequence: CASGIAGGYNEQFF.

The chain couples TRBV2 to TRBJ2-1; no firm D call. CDR1 is SNHLY, CDR2 FYNNEI, per germline. The CDR3 consists of 10 residues. V was pared by 8 bases and J by 9 bases, with 8 bases between. CDR3 DNA sequence: TGTGCCAGCGGCGAGGCTGAGCAGTTCTTC. Residues: CASGEAEQFF.

The chain has TRBV12-3 or TRBV12-4 and TRBJ2-1, with D possibly TRBD2 on 6 matching bases. This CDR3 comprises 14 residues. V lost 1 base to trimming and J lost 9 bases, with 13 bases between them. The CDR3 region has the DNA TGTGCCAGCAGTTTAGACACTAGCCTATTTGAGCAGTTCTTC. It specifies CASSLDTSLFEQFF.

This clonotype was found many times. The rearrangement links TRBV29-1 to TRBJ2-7, with 7 bases that match TRBD1. The V segment lost 7 bases and the J segment 1 base; nucleotides outside the gene matches: 7. This CDR3 spans 13 amino acids. CDR1 and CDR2 from the germline V gene are SQVTM and ANQGSEA. The CDR3 coding sequence is TGCAGCGCAGAGGGACAGCAGTCCTACGAGCAGTACTTC. The encoded protein is CSAEGQQSYEQYF.

There are many counts of this clonotype. The CDR3 loop reads CASSPGPTENEQYF. CDR3 sequence (DNA): TGTGCCAGCAGCCCGGGACCGACAGAGAACGAGCAGTACTTC. This sequence joins TRBV4-2 and TRBJ2-7; possibly TRBD1 or TRBD2 for D (5 bases each). The CDR3 is 14 amino acids. Trimming took 4 bases from V and 5 from J, leaving 15 bases between them. Germline CDR1 LGHNA, CDR2 YNFKEQ.

The table lists this clonotype with many counts. The rearrangement uses TRBV29-1 and TRBJ1-1; D may be TRBD1 (6 bases). Germline CDR1 reads SQVTM; CDR2 reads ANQGSEA. V was pared by 3 bases and J by 7 bases, with 12 bases between. This CDR3 region has 12 residues. The DNA for the CDR3 is TGCAGCGTTGAGAACGACAGGCTTGAAGCTTTCTTT. Its translation is CSVENDRLEAFF.

This clonotype was found many times. V is TRBV7-3 and J is TRBJ1-2; D not resolved. Trimming pared 4 bases from V and 9 bases from J, leaving 15 bases between. Germline lookup yields CDR1 SGHTA and CDR2 FQGTGA. This CDR3 region has 13 residues. This CDR3 reads CASSYTGSHRYTF. DNA for the CDR3: TGTGCCAGCAGCTACACCGGGTCCCACCGCTACACCTTC. Using reference TRBV7-3 and TRBJ1-2 for the parts outside the CDR3, the full variable domain is GAGVSQTPSNKVTEKGKYVELRCDPISGHTALYWYRQSLGQGPEFLIYFQGTGAADDSGLPNDRFFAVRPEGSVSTLKIQRTERGDSAVYLCASSYTGSHRYTFGSGTRLTVV.

This clonotype was observed at least ten times. This rearrangement joins TRBV7-9 to TRBJ1-4; unclear D gene. There are 17 residues in the CDR3. V gave up 7 bases and J gave up 4 bases, with 22 bases separating them. Germline V gene lookup returns CDR1 SEHNR and CDR2 FQNEAQ (reference sequence). CDR3 region: CASTPSRLGRDNEKLFF. In nucleotides, the CDR3 is TGTGCCAGCACCCCCTCTCGTTTGGGAAGGGATAATGAAAAACTGTTTTTT.

There are many counts of this clonotype. The rearrangement uses TRBV28 and TRBJ2-5, with 7 bases fitting TRBD2. The CDR3 sequence is 14 residues long. Germline CDR1 and CDR2: MDHEN and SYDVKM. Trimming removed 6 bases from V and 5 bases from J; junction bases left unmatched: 9. Written as DNA, the CDR3 is TGTGCCAGCAGGGGAGGGGAGTCTGGTGAGACCCAGTACTTC. As protein: CASRGGESGETQYF. Supplemented by reference TRBV28 and TRBJ2-5, the full variable domain reads DVKVTQSSRYLVKRTGEKVFLECVQDMDHENMFWYRQDPGLGLRLIYFSYDVKMKEKGDIPEGYSVSREKKERFSLILESASTNQTSMYLCASRGGESGETQYFGPGTRLLVL.

This clonotype has just a few counts. The genes are TRBV5-1 and TRBJ2-2; D uncertain. V was clipped by 0 bases and J by 4 bases, with 10 bases between them. The V gene's germline CDR1 is SGHRS and CDR2 YFSETQ. This CDR3 is built from 15 residues. For the CDR3, the DNA is TGCGCCAGCAGCTTGGTTGGCGCTAGCACCGGGGAGCTGTTTTTT. Amino acids: CASSLVGASTGELFF.

This clonotype was observed at least ten times. This rearrangement joins TRBV6-5 to TRBJ2-7, with D hard to call. The CDR3 runs to 14 residues. Germline V lookup: CDR1 MNHEY, CDR2 SVGAGI. Trimming stripped 5 bases from V and 3 bases from J, with 14 bases between. CDR3 sequence reads: CASSPQLSLYEQYF. In DNA, the CDR3 is TGTGCCAGCAGTCCCCAACTATCCCTCTACGAGCAGTACTTC.

V is TRBV20-1 and J is TRBJ1-2; D might be TRBD1 (6 bases). The germline V gene has CDR1 DFQATT and CDR2 SNEGSKA (reference sequence). This CDR3 spans 13 amino acids. The V and J ends lost 5 bases and 7 bases respectively, with 17 bases between them. CDR3: CSAPTPRGGGYTF. The CDR3 DNA follows: TGCAGTGCTCCGACGCCCAGGGGTGGTGGCTACACCTTC.

The V call is TRBV15, the J call TRBJ2-2, with a possible D match to TRBD1 (7 bases). V lost 1 base and J lost 4, with 13 bases in between. Germline-derived CDR1 and CDR2 are LNHNV and YYDKDF (reference sequence). CDR3 length: 16 amino acids. CDR3 amino acids: CATSRGSGGRTGELFF. CDR3 bases: TGTGCCACCAGCAGAGGGTCAGGGGGGCGCACCGGGGAGCTGTTTTTT. Together with reference TRBV15 and TRBJ2-2, the CDR3 gives the full variable domain: DAMVIQNPRYQVTQFGKPVTLSCSQTLNHNVMYWYQQKSSQAPKLLFHYYDKDFNNEADTPDNFQSRRPNTSFCFLDIRSPGLGDTAMYLCATSRGSGGRTGELFFGEGSRLTVL.